Each of the 30 T cell receptor beta chains below was sequenced from the same sample in a study of cytomegalovirus exposure and HLA in healthy donors. It was with 60 Vbeta and 13 Jbeta primers that the PCR ran. The repertoire was sequenced with immunoSEQ multiplex PCR; TCRdb's copy has only in-frame clones and lacks some. The sample has about 100,000 clones, 80% seen once. Sequenced material: PBMCs. The receptors were sampled from a young man in good health and CMV-seronegative.

The V gene is TRBV11-3, the J gene TRBJ2-7; 9 nucleotides agree with TRBD1. Germline-derived CDR1 and CDR2 are SGHNT and YENEEA. This CDR3 spans 14 amino acids. J lost 5 bases, V lost 5 bases, and 7 bases had no gene match. The CDR3 protein is CASSPTGTGNEQYF. DNA of the CDR3: TGTGCCAGCAGCCCCACTGGGACAGGGAACGAGCAGTACTTC.

The genes are TRBV28 and TRBJ1-6; maybe TRBD1 (5 bases). The CDR3 runs 12 residues. Germline V gene sequence: CDR1 MDHEN, CDR2 SYDVKM. V lost 2 bases and J lost 16, with 12 bases in between. CDR3 sequence (DNA): TGTGCCAGCAGTTTAAAGGGGCTCCGACTCCACTTT. Encoded protein: CASSLKGLRLHF. Based on the CDR3 plus reference TRBV28 and TRBJ1-6, the full variable domain is DVKVTQSSRYLVKRTGEKVFLECVQDMDHENMFWYRQDPGLGLRLIYFSYDVKMKEKGDIPEGYSVSREKKERFSLILESASTNQTSMYLCASSLKGLRLHFGNGTRLTVT.

The rearrangement uses TRBV10-2 and TRBJ2-3; 9 positions match TRBD2. The ends lost 0 bases at V and 7 bases at J; junction bases unmatched: 14. Per the germline V gene, CDR1 is WSHSY and CDR2 is SAAADI. The CDR3 is 18 residues long. The CDR3 loop reads CASSESGAGGPSTNTQYF. The CDR3 DNA reads as TGCGCCAGCAGTGAGTCGGGGGCGGGAGGGCCCTCGACAAATACGCAGTATTTT.

This chain links TRBV9 with TRBJ1-2; D gene uncertain. This CDR3 region has 13 residues. With 7 bases removed from V and 2 bases from J, the gap between germline ends came to 12 bases. CDR1 and CDR2 (germline): SGDLS, YYNGEE. Written as DNA, the CDR3 is TGTGCCAGCGGCCGGGATCCCAACTATGGCTACACCTTC. Residues: CASGRDPNYGYTF.

The table lists this clone with a count of one. The rearrangement links TRBV5-4 to TRBJ2-3; 13 bases fit TRBD2. The CDR3 covers 16 residues. Germline CDR1 SGHNT, CDR2 YYREEE (reference sequence). The V and J ends lost 0 bases and 5 bases, in that order; junction bases with no gene match: 3. The CDR3 DNA reads as TGTGCCAGCAGCTTGGGGACTAGCGGGAGCGAAGATACGCAGTATTTT. Amino acid sequence: CASSLGTSGSEDTQYF.

The chain combines TRBV19 with TRBJ1-2; D is possibly TRBD1 (5 bases). CDR1 and CDR2 from the germline V gene are LNHDA and SQIVND (reference sequence). The CDR3 spans 15 residues. Between the trimmed V and J ends, which lost 1 base and 3 bases, there was a span of 12 bases. CDR3 in DNA: TGTGCCAGTAGTATAGCCGGAGGGGCACACTATGGCTACACCTTC. This translates into CASSIAGGAHYGYTF.

The chain recombines TRBV5-1 with TRBJ2-1; 8 nucleotides match TRBD2. V lost 4 bases and J lost 4; bases outside the gene matches: 10. The CDR3 extends over 16 amino acids. CDR1 is SGHRS and CDR2 is YFSETQ in the germline V gene. As DNA, the CDR3 is TGCGCCAGCAGCCCCCCAGCGGGAGTTCGGTACAATGAGCAGTTCTTC. Translating it yields CASSPPAGVRYNEQFF.

V and J are TRBV15 and TRBJ2-5, with D tentatively TRBD1 (6 bases). From germline, CDR1 is LNHNV and CDR2 YYDKDF (reference sequence). This CDR3 comprises 15 residues. V was cut by 3 bases and J by 0 bases, with 11 bases left in between. CDR3 sequence (DNA): TGTGCCACCAGCAGCGGTCAGGGGTACCAAGAGACCCAGTACTTC. Its translation: CATSSGQGYQETQYF.

This clone was counted only a few times. The V and J genes are TRBV11-2 and TRBJ2-7, with 13 bases lining up with TRBD2. This CDR3 comprises 13 residues. With V trimmed by 9 bases and J by 6 bases, 5 bases remained unmatched. Germline CDR1 reads SGHAT; CDR2 reads FQNNGV. The CDR3 nucleotides read TGTGCCAGTACTAGCGGGAGGGCGGGCGAGCAGTACTTC. Encoded protein: CASTSGRAGEQYF.

This chain uses TRBV4-2 with TRBJ1-3, with D possibly TRBD1 on 5 matching bases. V lost 0 bases, J lost 10 bases, and 19 bases lay in between. CDR1 and CDR2 (germline): LGHNA, YNFKEQ. CDR3 length: 16 amino acids. CDR3 region: CASSQDAGQRVGTIYF. In nucleotides, the CDR3 is TGTGCCAGCAGCCAAGATGCAGGGCAGCGAGTTGGGACCATATATTTT.

This clone was picked up one time. The V and J genes are TRBV14 and TRBJ1-2, with 10 bases fitting TRBD1. V dropped 4 bases and J dropped 8; count of bases not matched to a gene: 10. Per the germline V gene, CDR1 is SGHDN and CDR2 is FVKESK. The CDR3 length is 15 residues. CDR3 coding DNA: TGTGCCAGCAGCCGGGCGACAGGGGGCCAGGGAGGCTACACCTTC. Translated, it gives CASSRATGGQGGYTF.

The table lists this clone with a few counts. This chain connects TRBV19 to TRBJ2-5; 8 bases agree with TRBD1. Trimming at V came to 1 base and at J to 5 bases, leaving 9 bases not matched to a gene. From germline, CDR1 is LNHDA and CDR2 SQIVND (reference sequence). The CDR3 consists of 16 residues. The CDR3: CASSIVQGAPGETQYF. CDR3 nucleotide sequence: TGTGCCAGTAGTATAGTGCAGGGGGCACCGGGGGAGACCCAGTACTTC.

This sequence joins TRBV25-1 and TRBJ1-2, with D possibly TRBD1 on 5 matching bases. The CDR3 runs 14 residues. Germline-derived CDR1 and CDR2 are MGHDK and SYGVNS. The V end was cut by 2 bases, the J end by 7 bases, with 14 bases between. The CDR3: CASSEPSGGTGYTF. DNA of the CDR3: TGTGCCAGCAGTGAACCCTCAGGAGGGACTGGCTACACCTTC.

The chain carries TRBV7-9 and TRBJ1-1; a possible D gene is TRBD1 (6 bases). CDR3 size: 13 residues. Germline V gene lookup returns CDR1 SEHNR and CDR2 FQNEAQ (reference sequence). Trimming took 5 bases from V and 7 from J, leaving 14 bases between them. The chain's CDR3 is CASSVTLDSEAFF. DNA of the CDR3: TGTGCCAGCAGCGTTACGTTGGACAGTGAAGCTTTCTTT.

The V call is TRBV1, the J call TRBJ2-1; no check of the table's D call, TRBD2, against the DNA was made. TRBV1 is flagged as a pseudogene. The CDR3 sequence is 17 residues long. CDR3 sequence: CTSSQELAGGPEGEQFF. The CDR3 DNA sequence: TGCACCAGCAGCCAAGAATTGGCGGGAGGGCCTGAAGGTGAGCAGTTCTTC.

The rearrangement uses TRBV4-2 and TRBJ2-7, with 7 bases that match TRBD2. V was clipped by 4 bases and J by 1 base; unmatched bases: 4. The CDR3 extends over 14 amino acids. Germline values: CDR1 LGHNA, CDR2 YNFKEQ. The CDR3 bases are TGTGCCAGCAGCCCGACTAGCCCATCCTACGAGCAGTACTTC. The encoded protein is CASSPTSPSYEQYF.

This chain connects TRBV30 to TRBJ2-2, with TRBD2 matching over 7 bases. After removal of 1 base from V and 6 bases from J, the junction contained 2 bases not matched to a gene. The V gene's germline CDR1 is GTSNPN and CDR2 SVGIG (reference sequence). This CDR3 comprises 13 residues. CDR3 loop: CAWSGTRAGELFF. The CDR3 bases are TGTGCCTGGAGTGGGACTAGAGCCGGGGAGCTGTTTTTT.

The chain has TRBV4-1 and TRBJ2-1, with D tentatively TRBD1 (6 bases). Germline V gives CDR1 MGHRA, CDR2 YSYEKL. The CDR3 spans 15 residues. The V end was cut by 5 bases, the J end by 2 bases, with 13 bases between. CDR3 sequence reads: CASSATGITYNEQFF. For the CDR3, the DNA is TGCGCCAGCAGCGCCACAGGGATTACCTACAATGAGCAGTTCTTC.

The gene calls are TRBV19 and TRBJ1-5; 9 positions match TRBD1. The CDR3 spans 14 residues. V was clipped by 5 bases and J by 7 bases; unmatched bases: 6. Germline-derived CDR1 and CDR2 are LNHDA and SQIVND (reference sequence). Here the CDR3 DNA reads TGTGCCAGTAGTCCCGGGACAGGGAAACAGCCCCAGCATTTT. This codes for CASSPGTGKQPQHF.

The genes are TRBV5-1 and TRBJ1-1; 7 nucleotides match TRBD1. Germline CDR1 reads SGHRS; CDR2 reads YFSETQ. V dropped 5 bases and J dropped 6; count of bases not matched to a gene: 16. The CDR3 consists of 16 residues. CDR3 sequence (DNA): TGCGCCAGCAGACCCATACAGGGGAGGTTAGGGGCTGAAGCTTTCTTT. It is translated as CASRPIQGRLGAEAFF.

This chain uses TRBV6-5 with TRBJ1-2; possibly TRBD1 for D (6 bases). Germline values: CDR1 MNHEY, CDR2 SVGAGI. There are 15 residues in the CDR3. Trimming left V 0 bases short and J 8 bases short, with 16 bases between. CDR3 region: CASSYSLQGPRGYTF. CDR3 DNA sequence: TGTGCCAGCAGTTACTCGCTCCAGGGGCCTCGGGGCTACACCTTC.

The chain joins TRBV7-2 to TRBJ2-1; 7 bases line up with TRBD2. V was clipped by 1 base and J by 5 bases; unmatched bases: 8. This CDR3 has 16 residues. Looked up from germline, CDR1 is SGHTA and CDR2 is FQGNSA. The CDR3 loop is CASSLVGLAEHNEQFF. The CDR3, as DNA: TGTGCCAGCAGCTTAGTCGGCCTAGCGGAGCACAATGAGCAGTTCTTC.

The chain links TRBV15 to TRBJ2-1, with D possibly being TRBD1 (6 bases). This CDR3 has 15 amino acids. The germline V gene encodes CDR1 LNHNV and CDR2 YYDKDF (reference sequence). Trimming left V 0 bases short and J 7 bases short, with 13 bases between. The CDR3 DNA reads TGTGCCACCAGCAGAGACCCTACAGGGTCAAATGAGCAGTTCTTC. Protein: CATSRDPTGSNEQFF.

This chain uses TRBV9 with TRBJ1-1; no firm D call. In germline, CDR1 is SGDLS, CDR2 YYNGEE. This CDR3 has 14 amino acids. Trimming left V 0 bases short and J 4 bases short, with 10 bases between. CDR3 protein: CASSVGGFVTEAFF. As DNA, the CDR3 is TGTGCCAGCAGCGTAGGAGGATTTGTCACTGAAGCTTTCTTT.

The rearrangement links TRBV6-5 to TRBJ2-7; 10 nucleotides line up with TRBD1. CDR1 and CDR2 from the germline V gene are MNHEY and SVGAGI. Germline trimming cut 4 bases from V and 2 bases from J; bases unmatched to any gene: 8. The CDR3 covers 16 residues. In DNA, the CDR3 is TGTGCCAGCAGTTCCTTGACAGGGGGCCTTACCTACGAGCAGTACTTC. It encodes CASSSLTGGLTYEQYF.

The CDR3 region is CASSPGTGGAGRENIQYF. CDR3 sequence (DNA): TGCGCCAGCAGCCCTGGGACAGGGGGCGCGGGTCGGGAAAACATTCAGTACTTC. This chain uses TRBV4-3 with TRBJ2-4; 12 nucleotides align to TRBD1. Per germline, CDR1 LGHNA and CDR2 YSLEER. J was trimmed by 5 bases and V by 4 bases; bases with no gene match: 12. The CDR3 is 18 amino acids.

The CDR3 DNA is TGTGCCACCAGCAGGGAGACAGGGACCGCGCAGGGCACAGATACGCAGTATTTT. This sequence encodes CATSRETGTAQGTDTQYF. The J gene is TRBJ2-3, the V gene TRBV15; 7 bases match TRBD1. Germline V gene data show CDR1 as LNHNV and CDR2 as YYDKDF (reference sequence). This CDR3 has 18 amino acids. The trim removed 3 bases at V and 1 base at J, leaving 13 bases unmatched.

This clone was seen more than once but under ten times. The rearrangement uses TRBV5-6 and TRBJ2-5; 12 nucleotides align to TRBD1. Trimming cost V 4 bases and J 4 bases; bases outside gene matches: 5. This CDR3 region has 15 residues. Germline V CDR1 and CDR2: SGHDT, YYEEEE. In DNA form, the CDR3 reads TGTGCCAGCAGCACCGGGACAGGGGGCGGAGAGACCCAGTACTTC. Residues: CASSTGTGGGETQYF.

This sequence joins TRBV30 and TRBJ2-7; TRBD1 might be the D (5 bases). This CDR3 is 11 amino acids long. Per the germline V gene, CDR1 is GTSNPN and CDR2 is SVGIG (reference sequence). Deletions cut 1 base from V and 6 bases from J, with 7 bases between. In DNA form, the CDR3 reads TGTGCCTGGAGTGCCCAGGGCGAGCAGTACTTC. Its translation is CAWSAQGEQYF.

The chain links TRBV4-1 to TRBJ1-1, with D uncertain. The V end lost 1 base, the J end lost 1 base, and 7 bases lay between the germline ends. CDR1 MGHRA and CDR2 YSYEKL come from the germline V gene. This CDR3 comprises 14 residues. For the CDR3, the DNA is TGCGCCAGCAGCCAAGGGGCACCGAACACTGAAGCTTTCTTT. Its protein is CASSQGAPNTEAFF.